A single sample gave rise to the 32 T cell receptor beta chains below, sequenced in a study of cytomegalovirus exposure and HLA in healthy donors. PCR amplification relied on 60 Vbeta primers (plus 13 Jbeta primers). Produced via immunoSEQ multiplex PCR; TCRdb's table is partial and in-frame only. Among 90,000 to 120,000 clones listed, 80% to 90% were seen once. The sequenced material came from PBMCs. The origin of the receptors is a woman aged 18-29 years in good health and CMV-seronegative.

V usage is TRBV5-6 and J usage is TRBJ1-4, with D unclear. Germline V gene lookup returns CDR1 SGHDT and CDR2 YYEEEE. The CDR3 contains 13 residues. V lost 1 base to trimming and J lost 6 bases, with 7 bases between them. The CDR3 DNA reads as TGTGCCAGCAGCTTGCCCCAGGATGAAAAACTGTTTTTT. Translating it yields CASSLPQDEKLFF.

The V and J genes are TRBV27 and TRBJ2-1; 7 bases match TRBD1. J lost 7 bases, V lost 7 bases, and 1 base had no gene match. From germline, CDR1 is MNHEY and CDR2 SMNVEV (reference sequence). This CDR3 is built from 11 residues. CDR3 DNA sequence: TGTGCCAGCAACAGGGGTAATGAGCAGTTCTTC. Its translation is CASNRGNEQFF.

This clone was detected only once. The chain links TRBV18 to TRBJ2-5; unclear D gene. Germline V gene data show CDR1 as KGHSH and CDR2 as LQKENI. The CDR3 is 13 residues long. The ends were cut back, 2 bases at V and 1 base at J, with 5 bases in the middle. As DNA, the CDR3 is TGTGCCAGCTCACCAGACTTCCAAGAGACCCAGTACTTC. Residues: CASSPDFQETQYF.

This clone was seen only a few times. This chain uses TRBV4-2 with TRBJ1-1; D may be TRBD1 (6 bases). The CDR3 consists of 14 residues. With 4 bases removed from V and 1 base from J, the gap between germline ends came to 10 bases. Germline V gene sequence: CDR1 LGHNA, CDR2 YNFKEQ. CDR3 in DNA: TGTGCCAGCAGCCGAGGACAGCAGAACACTGAAGCTTTCTTT. As protein: CASSRGQQNTEAFF.

V is TRBV14 and J is TRBJ1-4, with D unclear. V lost 4 bases and J lost 0, with 6 bases in between. The V gene's germline CDR1 is SGHDN and CDR2 FVKESK. The CDR3 is 14 residues long. The CDR3: CASSRSPTNEKLFF. Written as DNA, the CDR3 is TGTGCCAGCAGCCGGAGCCCAACTAATGAAAAACTGTTTTTT.

The chain combines TRBV7-9 with TRBJ1-1; D is undetermined. The CDR3 extends over 15 amino acids. Germline CDR1 reads SEHNR; CDR2 reads FQNEAQ (reference sequence). With 2 bases removed from V and 1 base from J, the gap between germline ends came to 11 bases. CDR3 region: CASSLILGRNTEAFF. DNA of the CDR3: TGTGCCAGCAGCTTAATTTTGGGCCGGAACACTGAAGCTTTCTTT.

Only one count was recorded for this clone. The chain carries TRBV2 and TRBJ1-5; maybe TRBD1 (5 bases). Germline V CDR1 and CDR2: SNHLY, FYNNEI. The CDR3 has 16 amino acids. Trimming cost V 9 bases and J 3 bases, with 21 bases left between them. For the CDR3, the DNA is TGTGCCAGTAGGGAGGGGCAGGGCGGGTACAATCAGCCCCAGCATTTT. As protein: CASREGQGGYNQPQHF. The whole variable domain, filled in from reference TRBV2 and TRBJ1-5, reads EPEVTQTPSHQVTQMGQEVILRCVPISNHLYFYWYRQILGQKVEFLVSFYNNEISEKSEIFDDQFSVERPDGSNFTLKIRSTKLEDSAMYFCASREGQGGYNQPQHFGDGTRLSIL.

The rearrangement uses TRBV10-2 and TRBJ1-6, with D unclear. The CDR3 is made up of 13 amino acids. V was pared by 6 bases and J by 8 bases, with 11 bases between. Per the germline V gene, CDR1 is WSHSY and CDR2 is SAAADI. The DNA of the CDR3 is TGCGCCAGCAGATACGGGTCCGATTCACCCCTCCACTTT. Protein: CASRYGSDSPLHF.

The chain carries TRBV6-5 and TRBJ2-5; D is uncertain. The CDR3 runs 16 residues. The V end lost 4 bases, the J end lost 3 bases, and 18 bases lay between the germline ends. Germline CDR1 and CDR2: MNHEY and SVGAGI. CDR3 nucleotide sequence: TGTGCCAGCAGTTCTCACCATTCGAACACGAAAGAGACCCAGTACTTC. Protein sequence: CASSSHHSNTKETQYF.

V gene TRBV7-9 combines with J gene TRBJ2-7; perhaps TRBD2 as D (5 bases). The CDR3 spans 14 residues. V gave up 5 bases and J gave up 1 base, with 12 bases separating them. Germline CDR1 reads SEHNR; CDR2 reads FQNEAQ (reference sequence). The CDR3 bases are TGTGCCAGCAGCCATAAAGCGGATTCCTACGAGCAGTACTTC. It encodes CASSHKADSYEQYF.

The V and J genes are TRBV19 and TRBJ1-5; 8 nucleotides match TRBD1. V lost 5 bases, J lost 7 bases, and 7 bases stayed unmatched. The germline V gene encodes CDR1 LNHDA and CDR2 SQIVND (reference sequence). The CDR3 runs to 14 residues. The CDR3 spells CASSYRQGIQPQHF. DNA of the CDR3: TGTGCCAGTAGTTACAGACAGGGGATACAGCCCCAGCATTTT.

The chain couples TRBV20-1 to TRBJ1-2, with 8 bases lining up with TRBD1. Germline V CDR1 and CDR2: DFQATT, SNEGSKA (reference sequence). The trim removed 8 bases at V and 4 bases at J, leaving 3 bases unmatched. This CDR3 region has 11 residues. The CDR3 nucleotides are TGCAGTCCGGACAGGGCCTATGGCTACACCTTC. This translates into CSPDRAYGYTF.

The chain combines TRBV21-1 with TRBJ1-4; the table's D call, TRBD1, has no DNA check behind it. TRBV21-1 corresponds to a pseudogene. The CDR3 extends over 14 amino acids. The CDR3 is CASSTDKSNEKLFF. In DNA form, the CDR3 reads TGTGCCAGCAGCACAGACAAAAGTAATGAAAAACTGTTTTTT.

The sample holds a few counts of this clone. The V call is TRBV28, the J call TRBJ1-5; 9 nucleotides agree with TRBD1. The CDR3 is 15 amino acids. V was clipped by 4 bases and J by 2 bases; unmatched bases: 3. The germline gives CDR1 MDHEN, CDR2 SYDVKM. The CDR3 bases are TGTGCCAGCAGTTGGACAGGGGCCCGCAATCAGCCCCAGCATTTT. Translated: CASSWTGARNQPQHF.

The chain joins TRBV18 to TRBJ2-1; a weak D match, TRBD2 (6 bases). CDR3 length equals 15 residues. The V gene lost 0 bases and the J gene lost 5 bases, with 11 bases spanning the gap. The germline V gene has CDR1 KGHSH and CDR2 LQKENI. DNA of the CDR3: TGTGCCAGCTCACCACCGACTAGGGTCCACAATGAGCAGTTCTTC. Translating gives CASSPPTRVHNEQFF.

The chain employs TRBV11-1 and TRBJ2-5; D may be TRBD2 (6 bases). The ends were cut back, 2 bases at V and 0 bases at J, with 13 bases in the middle. The germline gives CDR1 SGHAT, CDR2 FQDESV (reference sequence). The CDR3 covers 16 residues. Here the CDR3 DNA reads TGTGCCAGCAGCTTAACGAGTAGGGACTACCAAGAGACCCAGTACTTC. It encodes CASSLTSRDYQETQYF.

As to this clone: Other nucleotide sequences in the sample specify the same CDR3. The V gene is TRBV7-2, the J gene TRBJ2-7, with D possibly TRBD2 on 5 matching bases. This CDR3 is built from 14 residues. In germline, CDR1 is SGHTA, CDR2 FQGNSA. The V end lost 4 bases, the J end lost 3 bases, and 13 bases lay between the germline ends. CDR3 region: CASSSRDRDYEQYF. The CDR3 bases are TGTGCCAGCAGCTCAAGAGATCGGGACTACGAGCAGTACTTC.

The rearrangement joins TRBV11-3 to TRBJ1-6; D is perhaps TRBD1 (5 bases). V gave up 5 bases and J gave up 2 bases, with 13 bases separating them. The germline V gene encodes CDR1 SGHNT and CDR2 YENEEA. CDR3 length: 16 residues. DNA of the CDR3: TGTGCCAGCAGCCCAACCGACAGACCCTATAATTCACCCCTCCACTTT. This encodes CASSPTDRPYNSPLHF.

The chain is built from TRBV18 and TRBJ1-3; perhaps TRBD1 as D (6 bases). CDR3 length equals 14 residues. Germline assignment: CDR1 KGHSH and CDR2 LQKENI. V was clipped by 3 bases and J by 7 bases, with 13 bases between them. The CDR3 loop is CASSPTTGINTIYF. CDR3 bases: TGTGCCAGCTCACCGACAACAGGGATCAACACCATATATTTT.

This chain links TRBV4-3 with TRBJ2-7; tentatively, D is TRBD1 (7 bases). Germline CDR1 and CDR2: LGHNA and YSLEER. This CDR3 has 16 amino acids. V was shortened by 0 bases and J by 7 bases, with 19 bases between the two germline ends. CDR3 DNA sequence: TGCGCCAGCAGCCAAGATACCCCAGGGGGGTCGGGGGAGCAGTACTTC. Protein sequence: CASSQDTPGGSGEQYF.

A few counts support this clone. The chain joins TRBV7-2 to TRBJ2-3; TRBD2 might be the D (6 bases). The CDR3 is made up of 15 amino acids. Germline-derived CDR1 and CDR2 are SGHTA and FQGNSA. With 3 bases removed from V and 2 bases from J, the gap between germline ends came to 12 bases. The CDR3 reads CASSFGSGYTDTQYF. As DNA, the CDR3 is TGTGCCAGCAGCTTTGGTAGCGGCTACACAGATACGCAGTATTTT.

The chain combines TRBV10-3 with TRBJ2-7; 7 bases are shared with TRBD1. Germline loops: CDR1 ENHRY, CDR2 SYGVKD. Losses at the gene ends were 6 bases for V and 2 bases for J; bases not matched to a gene: 7. The CDR3 is 14 residues long. As DNA, the CDR3 is TGTGCCATCAGACCAGACAGGGTTCCCTACGAGCAGTACTTC. This encodes CAIRPDRVPYEQYF.

The chain recombines TRBV27 with TRBJ2-3; D is unresolved. The CDR3 consists of 13 residues. Trimming shortened V by 2 bases and J by 4 bases, and 7 bases separated the two germline ends. Germline V lookup: CDR1 MNHEY, CDR2 SMNVEV (reference sequence). The CDR3 coding sequence is TGTGCCAGCAGTTTAGACTCGGCAGATACGCAGTATTTT. Its protein product is CASSLDSADTQYF.

This chain links TRBV7-2 with TRBJ2-5; possibly TRBD2 for D (5 bases). Trimming stripped 4 bases from V and 5 bases from J, with 8 bases between. Germline values: CDR1 SGHTA, CDR2 FQGNSA. This CDR3 has 12 amino acids. CDR3 in DNA: TGTGCCAGCAGCTGGAGGATGGAGACCCAGTACTTC. It yields the protein CASSWRMETQYF.

The chain joins TRBV4-2 to TRBJ2-7; D might be TRBD2 (5 bases). The CDR3 length is 15 residues. Germline V gives CDR1 LGHNA, CDR2 YNFKEQ. The V gene lost 3 bases and the J gene lost 2 bases, with 14 bases spanning the gap. The CDR3 sequence: CASSQILSAAYEQYF. CDR3 bases: TGTGCCAGCAGCCAGATCCTTAGCGCGGCCTACGAGCAGTACTTC.

This clone occurred once. V usage is TRBV7-9 and J usage is TRBJ2-7, with TRBD1 identical over 8 bases. Germline V gene sequence: CDR1 SEHNR, CDR2 FQNEAQ (reference sequence). Unmatched junction bases numbered 11, after V lost 4 bases and J lost 6 bases. CDR3 size: 15 residues. DNA of the CDR3: TGTGCCAGCAGCTCACCCCTCGCCAGGGGGCGCGAGCAGTACTTC. Protein: CASSSPLARGREQYF. Filled out from reference TRBV7-9 and TRBJ2-7, the complete variable domain reads DTGVSQNPRHKITKRGQNVTFRCDPISEHNRLYWYRQTLGQGPEFLTYFQNEAQLEKSRLLSDRFSAERPKGSFSTLEIQRTEQGDSAMYLCASSSPLARGREQYFGPGTRLTVT.

The chain employs TRBV7-8 and TRBJ1-2; the D is unclear. This CDR3 spans 16 amino acids. V was pared by 8 bases and J by 2 bases, with 21 bases between. From germline, CDR1 is SGHVS and CDR2 FQNEAQ. CDR3: CASSSYRAGGNYGYTF. In DNA form, the CDR3 reads TGTGCCAGCTCCTCATATAGGGCGGGAGGGAACTATGGCTACACCTTC.

The chain couples TRBV18 to TRBJ2-5; perhaps TRBD2 as D (6 bases). The germline CDR1 and CDR2 sequences are KGHSH and LQKENI. The CDR3 totals 14 residues. Trimming left V 1 base short and J 5 bases short, with 11 bases between. DNA of the CDR3: TGTGCCAGCTCACCACTCTCTAGCGAGGAGACCCAGTACTTC. The encoded protein is CASSPLSSEETQYF.

This clone has more than one count but fewer than ten. This chain connects TRBV7-9 to TRBJ2-1; D perhaps matches TRBD2 (7 bases). The CDR3 is made up of 14 amino acids. In germline, CDR1 is SEHNR, CDR2 FQNEAQ (reference sequence). The germline V and J ends were trimmed by 0 bases and 7 bases, with 10 bases remaining between them. CDR3: CASSLAGGGNEQFF. The CDR3 DNA follows: TGTGCCAGCAGCTTAGCGGGAGGGGGGAATGAGCAGTTCTTC.

This rearrangement joins TRBV30 to TRBJ1-5; D perhaps matches TRBD1 (5 bases). The V end was cut by 4 bases, the J end by 0 bases, with 10 bases between. This CDR3 is built from 14 residues. From germline, CDR1 is GTSNPN and CDR2 SVGIG (reference sequence). Written as DNA, the CDR3 is TGTGCCTGGACCCCAGACAGTAGCAATCAGCCCCAGCATTTT. Translated: CAWTPDSSNQPQHF.

The J gene is TRBJ2-7, the V gene TRBV18; 8 bases agree with TRBD1. Trimming took 2 bases from V and 4 from J; bases not matched to a gene: 10. This CDR3 spans 16 amino acids. The germline V gene encodes CDR1 KGHSH and CDR2 LQKENI. This CDR3 reads CASSPRDRPGVYEQYF. The CDR3 nucleotides read TGTGCCAGCTCACCAAGGGACAGGCCGGGCGTTTACGAGCAGTACTTC. Supplemented by reference TRBV18 and TRBJ2-7, the full variable domain reads NAGVMQNPRHLVRRRGQEARLRCSPMKGHSHVYWYRQLPEEGLKFMVYLQKENIIDESGMPKERFSAEFPKEGPSILRIQQVVRGDSAAYFCASSPRDRPGVYEQYFGPGTRLTVT.

The chain has TRBV6-6 and TRBJ2-5, with 8 bases identical to TRBD1. The CDR3 runs to 16 residues. The V gene's germline CDR1 is MNHNY and CDR2 SVGAGI (reference sequence). V lost 5 bases to trimming and J lost 2 bases; unmatched junction nucleotides: 10. CDR3 coding DNA: TGTGCCAGCAGTACCAGCCGGACAGGGTGGCAAGAGACCCAGTACTTC. This gives the protein CASSTSRTGWQETQYF.